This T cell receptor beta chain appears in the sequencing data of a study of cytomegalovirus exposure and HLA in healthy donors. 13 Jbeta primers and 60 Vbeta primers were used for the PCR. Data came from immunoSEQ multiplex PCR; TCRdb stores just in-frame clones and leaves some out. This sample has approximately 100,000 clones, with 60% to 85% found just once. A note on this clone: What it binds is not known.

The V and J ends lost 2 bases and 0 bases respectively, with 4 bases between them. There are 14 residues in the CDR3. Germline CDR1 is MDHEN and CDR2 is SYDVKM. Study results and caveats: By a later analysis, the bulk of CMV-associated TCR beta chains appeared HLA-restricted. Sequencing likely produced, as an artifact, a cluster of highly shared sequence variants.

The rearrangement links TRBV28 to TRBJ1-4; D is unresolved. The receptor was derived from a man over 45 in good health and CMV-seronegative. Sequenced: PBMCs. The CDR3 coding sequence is TGTGCCAGCAGTTTAACTGCAACTAATGAAAAACTGTTTTTT. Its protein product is CASSLTATNEKLFF.